The T cell receptor beta chain under discussion was sequenced for a study of patients with pleural tuberculosis (dated by TCRdb to the mid-2010s). V is cut by 11 bases and J by 4 bases, and the space between the germline ends is 12 bases. Based on the germline V gene (reference sequence), the CDR1 and CDR2 sequences are SEHNR and FQNEAQ. Taken from cysteine to phenylalanine, the CDR3 has 12 residues. The CDR3 DNA has 36 bases and is translated from base 1. The instrument was an Illumina Genome Analyzer IIx. TCRdb applied fastp at Q25 and MiXCR to the public reads, then kept only in-frame beta chains. Identical CDR3 protein sequences are pooled into one entry, listed with their most common genes and DNA. The sample has about 30,000 distinct CDR3 sequences on record, about a sixth of them singletons. The ten most abundant clones make up under 4% of the sample. In this sample, this clonotype turned up many times. This receptor's antigen is unknown. No much larger clone exists at a distance of one base, and base qualities are not known.

The sequence links TRBV7-9 to TRBJ1-5; a weak D assignment points to TRBD1 (5 bases agree). This TCR was recovered from a human donor with pleural tuberculosis. Sequenced input: peripheral blood. The nucleotide sequence reads TGTGCCGCTCAAACAGGTAATCAGCCCCAGCATTTT. Its protein product is CAAQTGNQPQHF.